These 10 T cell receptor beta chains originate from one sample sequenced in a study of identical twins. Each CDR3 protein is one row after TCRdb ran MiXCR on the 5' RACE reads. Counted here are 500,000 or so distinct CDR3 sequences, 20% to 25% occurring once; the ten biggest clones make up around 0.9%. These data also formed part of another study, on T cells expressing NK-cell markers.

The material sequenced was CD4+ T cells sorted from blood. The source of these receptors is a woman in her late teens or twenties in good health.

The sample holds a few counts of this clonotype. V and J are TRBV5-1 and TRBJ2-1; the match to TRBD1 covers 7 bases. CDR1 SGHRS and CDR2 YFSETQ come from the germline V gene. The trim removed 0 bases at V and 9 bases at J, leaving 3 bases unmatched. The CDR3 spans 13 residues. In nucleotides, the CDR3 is TGCGCCAGCAGCTTGGAGGGGGCGGCTGAGCAGTTCTTC. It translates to CASSLEGAAEQFF.

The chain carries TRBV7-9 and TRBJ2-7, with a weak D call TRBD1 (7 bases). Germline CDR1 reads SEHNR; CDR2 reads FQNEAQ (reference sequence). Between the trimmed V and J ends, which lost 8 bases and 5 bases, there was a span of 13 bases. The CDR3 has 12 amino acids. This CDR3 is CASRGGGDEQYF. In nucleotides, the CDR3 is TGTGCCAGCCGCGGAGGGGGCGACGAGCAGTACTTC.

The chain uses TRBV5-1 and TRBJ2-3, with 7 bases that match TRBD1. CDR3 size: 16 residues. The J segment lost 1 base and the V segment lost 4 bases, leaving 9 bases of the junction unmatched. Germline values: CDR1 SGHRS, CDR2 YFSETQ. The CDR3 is CASSPADRAGTDTQYF. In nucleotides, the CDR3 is TGCGCCAGCAGCCCCGCAGACAGGGCTGGCACAGATACGCAGTATTTT.

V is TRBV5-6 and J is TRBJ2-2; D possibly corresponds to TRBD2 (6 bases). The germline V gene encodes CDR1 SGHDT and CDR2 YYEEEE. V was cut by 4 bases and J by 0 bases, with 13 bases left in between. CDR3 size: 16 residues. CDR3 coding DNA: TGTGCCAGCAGCCCCCTGGGGACTCCGAACACCGGGGAGCTGTTTTTT. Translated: CASSPLGTPNTGELFF.

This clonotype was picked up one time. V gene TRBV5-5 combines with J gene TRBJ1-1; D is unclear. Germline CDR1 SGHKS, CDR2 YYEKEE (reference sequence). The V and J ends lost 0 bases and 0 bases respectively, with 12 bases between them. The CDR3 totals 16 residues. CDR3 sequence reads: CASSLGGRVMNTEAFF. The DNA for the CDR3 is TGTGCCAGCAGCTTGGGCGGGCGCGTTATGAACACTGAAGCTTTCTTT.

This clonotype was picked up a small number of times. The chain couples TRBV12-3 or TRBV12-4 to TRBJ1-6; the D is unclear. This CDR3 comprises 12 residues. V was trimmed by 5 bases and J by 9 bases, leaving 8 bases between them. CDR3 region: CASSLTGSPLHF. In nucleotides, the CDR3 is TGTGCCAGCAGTCTCACCGGTTCACCCCTCCACTTT.

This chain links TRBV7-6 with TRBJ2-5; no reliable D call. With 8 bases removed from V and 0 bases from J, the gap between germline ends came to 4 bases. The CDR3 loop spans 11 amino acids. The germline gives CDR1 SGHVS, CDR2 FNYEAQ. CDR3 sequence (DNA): TGTGCCAGCGGAAACCAAGAGACCCAGTACTTC. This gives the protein CASGNQETQYF.

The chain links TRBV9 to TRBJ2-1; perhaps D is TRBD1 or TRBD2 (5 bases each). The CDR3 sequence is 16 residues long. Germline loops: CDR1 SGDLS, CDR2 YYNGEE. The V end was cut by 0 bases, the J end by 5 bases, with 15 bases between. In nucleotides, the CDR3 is TGTGCCAGCAGCGTAGACGGCCGGTTGGGGGACAATGAGCAGTTCTTC. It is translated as CASSVDGRLGDNEQFF.

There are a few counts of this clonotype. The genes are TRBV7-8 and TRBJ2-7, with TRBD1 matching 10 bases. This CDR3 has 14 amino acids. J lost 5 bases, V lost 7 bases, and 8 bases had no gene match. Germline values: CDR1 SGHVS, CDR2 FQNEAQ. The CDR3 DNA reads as TGTGCCAGCAACCCGGACAGGGGGTTGAACGAGCAGTACTTC. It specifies CASNPDRGLNEQYF.

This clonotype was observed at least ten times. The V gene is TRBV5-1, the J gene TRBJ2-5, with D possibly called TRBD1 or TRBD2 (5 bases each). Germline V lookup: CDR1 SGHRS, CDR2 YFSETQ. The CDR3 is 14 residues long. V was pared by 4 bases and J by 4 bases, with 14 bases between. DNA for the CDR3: TGCGCCAGCAGCGGTGAGGGGCACGGAGAGACCCAGTACTTC. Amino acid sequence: CASSGEGHGETQYF.